The sample holds a few counts of the clone carrying this T cell receptor (beta chain). Its antigen remains unidentified. This sample was included in a study of beta chain features in type 1 diabetes. General study findings and limits: Individuals with type 1 diabetes displayed fewer insertions and more deletions at VDJ junctions. TCRB CDR3s from Type 1 diabetes patients were moderately but significantly shorter in all four CD4+ subsets.

Germline-derived CDR1 and CDR2 are SGHTA and FQGNSA. The CDR3 has 15 residues. Trimming pared 2 bases from V and 4 bases from J, leaving 13 bases between. All of the isolated RNA was reverse transcribed, so expressed TCRB transcripts were sequenced. TCRdb keeps only in-frame clones here, not all; method: immunoSEQ multiplex PCR. This sample yields 160,000 or so clones, of which around 63% are seen a single time; roughly 0.089% belongs to the top ten. This clonotype was sampled from a man aged 30-40 years with type 1 diabetes. Source material: naive CD4+ T cells from blood. The chain combines TRBV7-2 with TRBJ2-3, with D possibly being TRBD1 or TRBD2 (5 bases each). CDR3 residues: CASSLKTGQADTQYF. The CDR3 DNA reads TGTGCCAGCAGCTTAAAAACGGGGCAGGCAGATACGCAGTATTTT.